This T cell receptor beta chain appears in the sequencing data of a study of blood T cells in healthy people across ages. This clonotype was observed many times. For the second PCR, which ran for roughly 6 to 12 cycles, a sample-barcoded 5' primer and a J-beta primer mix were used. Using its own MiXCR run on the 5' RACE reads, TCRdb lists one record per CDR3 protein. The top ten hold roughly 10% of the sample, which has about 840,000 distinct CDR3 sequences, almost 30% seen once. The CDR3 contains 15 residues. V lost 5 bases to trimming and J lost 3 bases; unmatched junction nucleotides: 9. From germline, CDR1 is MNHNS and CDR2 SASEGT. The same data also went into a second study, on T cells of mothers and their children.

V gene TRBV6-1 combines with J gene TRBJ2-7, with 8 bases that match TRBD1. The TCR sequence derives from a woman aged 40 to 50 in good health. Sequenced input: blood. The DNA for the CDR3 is TGTGCCAGCAGTCTCAGGACAGGGAGTGACTACGAGCAGTACTTC. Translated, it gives CASSLRTGSDYEQYF.